This T cell receptor (beta chain) emerged from a study of shared clonotypes between healthy human individuals. Germline V lookup: CDR1 SGHTA, CDR2 FQGNSA. The V and J ends lost 8 bases and 3 bases respectively, with 17 bases between them. This CDR3 region has 14 residues. TCRdb's copy holds only in-frame clones and misses some; the assay was immunoSEQ multiplex PCR. This repertoire shows 600,000 to 800,000 clones, 72% found once; its top ten account for under 2%. The sequencing sample was made of memory CD4+ T cells sorted from blood. Noted subset: CD45RA-negative fraction. V usage is TRBV7-2 and J usage is TRBJ2-7; D assignment may be TRBD1 or TRBD2 (6 bases each). The receptor was isolated from a woman in her twenties or thirties in good health. The CDR3 DNA sequence: TGTGCCAGCTCGGGCGCGGGACAAAACTACGAGCAGTACTTC. Its translation: CASSGAGQNYEQYF. The full variable domain, rest sourced from reference TRBV7-2 and TRBJ2-7, is GAGVSQSPSNKVTEKGKDVELRCDPISGHTALYWYRQSLGQGLEFLIYFQGNSAPDKSGLPSDRFSAERTGGSVSTLTIQRTQQEDSAVYLCASSGAGQNYEQYFGPGTRLTVT.